This TCR beta chain was retrieved from a study of T cell responses to AZD1222 COVID-19 vaccine. Study-level background: Analyses pooled second doses at about 4 or about 12 weeks. Study-wide findings and caveats: An increase in Spike-specific TCR breadth and depth was observed after two AZD1222 doses.

Repertoires were generated with immunoSEQ multiplex PCR, while TCRdb's copy carries only in-frame clones and drops some. The table has fewer than 150,000 clones, around nine tenths seen once; the top ten hold approximately 1.3%. In its sample, this clone was seen once. Antigen specificity is unknown. The germline gives CDR1 SGDLS, CDR2 YYNGEE. The CDR3 is made up of 16 amino acids. Losses at the gene ends were 2 bases for V and 5 bases for J; bases not matched to a gene: 7. This chain links TRBV9 with TRBJ2-1, with 10 bases aligning to TRBD2. Sequencing used peripheral blood, obtained on day 0 of AZD1222 vaccination. The receptor was isolated from an adult in good health. This CDR3 is CASSVRAGGPHNEQFF. The CDR3 DNA reads TGTGCCAGCAGCGTTAGAGCGGGGGGGCCCCACAATGAGCAGTTCTTC.